Listed here are 20 T cell receptor beta chains from one sample, sequenced in a study of shared clonotypes between healthy human individuals (dated by TCRdb to 2018 to 2020). The library was prepared using the immunoSEQ multiplex PCR assay. The table was pulled from immuneACCESS by TCRdb, which kept in-frame rearrangements only. Such tables lose some clones; where checked, under half of the loss comes from unresolved V genes, and the rest has no known cause. The sample table lists a few million clones, around 93% of them with a count of one. Jointly, the top ten make up about 1.6% of the sample. CD8 naive samples consisted of CD45RO-negative cells that were positively selected for CCR7, yielding a CD45RA+CCR7+ population without TemRA cells. The sample comprised naive CD8+ T cells from PBMCs. The meaning of the sample's cell subset or site label: CD45RA+CCR7+. The receptors were sampled from a young man in good health. Some clones in this sample may be carry-over from other donors' samples.

This rearrangement joins TRBV7-8 to TRBJ2-7; no firm D call. V was pared by 4 bases and J by 4 bases, with 8 bases between. Per germline, CDR1 SGHVS and CDR2 FQNEAQ. This CDR3 comprises 12 residues. CDR3 amino acids: CASSWLVYEQYF. The CDR3 nucleotides are TGTGCCAGCAGCTGGCTCGTTTACGAGCAGTACTTC.

This chain links TRBV7-9 with TRBJ1-2, with TRBD1 matching over 9 bases. V gave up 5 bases and J gave up 7 bases; unmatched junction bases: 23. This CDR3 has 19 residues. CDR1 and CDR2 (germline): SEHNR, FQNEAQ (reference sequence). The CDR3 nucleotides are TGTGCCAGCAGCGACCGGGACAGGGCCCACTTATCCGGCTTCGGTGGCTACACCTTC. The encoded protein is CASSDRDRAHLSGFGGYTF.

This chain uses TRBV5-6 with TRBJ2-7; 11 bases agree with TRBD2. Trimming cost V 7 bases and J 5 bases; bases outside gene matches: 20. The CDR3 runs 18 residues. CDR1 SGHDT and CDR2 YYEEEE come from the germline V gene. The CDR3 loop is CASELLELAGGSGDEQYF. The CDR3 DNA is TGTGCCAGCGAACTTCTGGAGCTAGCGGGAGGTTCAGGGGACGAGCAGTACTTC. Together with reference TRBV5-6 and TRBJ2-7, the CDR3 gives the full variable domain: DAGVTQSPTHLIKTRGQQVTLRCSPKSGHDTVSWYQQALGQGPQFIFQYYEEEERQRGNFPDRFSGHQFPNYSSELNVNALLLGDSALYLCASELLELAGGSGDEQYFGPGTRLTVT.

The V call is TRBV9, the J call TRBJ1-1; D remains ambiguous. Trimming removed 3 bases from V and 0 bases from J, with 12 bases in between. The V gene's germline CDR1 is SGDLS and CDR2 YYNGEE. The CDR3 loop spans 15 amino acids. The CDR3 loop reads CASSASGGLNTEAFF. CDR3 DNA sequence: TGTGCCAGCAGCGCATCGGGAGGTTTGAACACTGAAGCTTTCTTT.

This rearrangement joins TRBV10-2 to TRBJ2-5; no clear D gene. CDR3 size: 11 residues. The V gene's germline CDR1 is WSHSY and CDR2 SAAADI. V lost 3 bases and J 5 bases, leaving 4 bases between the germline ends. Written as DNA, the CDR3 is TGCGCCAGCAGTGACGGGGAGACCCAGTACTTC. The encoded protein is CASSDGETQYF.

The chain joins TRBV10-3 to TRBJ2-7; TRBD1 is a possible D gene (6 bases). V shed 2 bases and J shed 4 bases, with 12 bases lying between them. CDR1 and CDR2 (germline): ENHRY, SYGVKD. This CDR3 comprises 14 residues. CDR3 DNA sequence: TGTGCCATCAGTGAGAATCTTGGACAGTACGAGCAGTACTTC. This translates into CAISENLGQYEQYF.

To note about this clone: The same CDR3 also results from other DNA sequences found in this sample. The CDR3 loop is CASSSGASYEQYF. In nucleotides, the CDR3 is TGTGCCAGCAGTTCGGGAGCCTCCTACGAGCAGTACTTC. This rearrangement joins TRBV27 to TRBJ2-7; D is perhaps TRBD2 (6 bases). Deletions cut 4 bases from V and 0 bases from J, with 7 bases between. Germline V lookup: CDR1 MNHEY, CDR2 SMNVEV (reference sequence). The length of the CDR3 is 13 residues.

Points on this clone: Different DNA sequences within this sample yield the same CDR3. V usage is TRBV6-5 and J usage is TRBJ1-5, with D hard to call. V was cut by 2 bases and J by 4 bases, with 3 bases left in between. CDR3 length equals 12 residues. Germline lookup yields CDR1 MNHEY and CDR2 SVGAGI. This CDR3 is CASSYLNQPQHF. The CDR3 nucleotides read TGTGCCAGCAGTTACCTTAATCAGCCCCAGCATTTT.

The rearrangement uses TRBV29-1 and TRBJ1-2, with TRBD1 matching 9 bases. Per germline, CDR1 SQVTM and CDR2 ANQGSEA. The V segment lost 8 bases and the J segment 8 bases; nucleotides outside the gene matches: 9. The length of the CDR3 is 12 residues. The DNA for the CDR3 is TGCAGCACCGTCGGGACAGGGCGAGGCTACACCTTC. Translation gives CSTVGTGRGYTF.

Of note for this clone: One junction end disagrees with the germline gene, perhaps due to a read error. The V and J genes are TRBV7-9 and TRBJ1-1, with D possibly being TRBD1 (6 bases). The CDR3 is made up of 15 amino acids. In germline, CDR1 is SEHNR, CDR2 FQNEAQ (reference sequence). The CDR3 region has the DNA TGTGCCAGCAGCACGAACAGGGTCGGGAACCCTGAAGCTTTCTTT. Amino acid sequence: CASSTNRVGNPEAFF.

The rearrangement joins TRBV29-1 to TRBJ2-1; D not certain. The germline V gene has CDR1 SQVTM and CDR2 ANQGSEA. The CDR3 is 13 residues long. Between the trimmed V and J ends, which lost 5 bases and 5 bases, there was a span of 13 bases. The CDR3 bases are TGCAGCGTTCTTCGTGGCTTTAACAATGAGCAGTTCTTC. It codes for CSVLRGFNNEQFF.

V usage is TRBV27 and J usage is TRBJ2-1, with 9 bases that match TRBD2. The germline V gene encodes CDR1 MNHEY and CDR2 SMNVEV (reference sequence). The length of the CDR3 is 16 residues. V was pared by 0 bases and J by 7 bases, with 7 bases of the junction left unmatched. CDR3 residues: CASSLSSAGGPNEQFF. The CDR3 nucleotides are TGTGCCAGCAGTTTATCGTCGGCGGGAGGGCCGAATGAGCAGTTCTTC.

The CDR3 DNA reads as TGTGCCAGCAGCCCGCGTGGAGCGGCTTACAATGAGCAGTTCTTC. It translates to CASSPRGAAYNEQFF. The chain is built from TRBV7-8 and TRBJ2-1, with D possibly matching TRBD2 (5 bases). Germline CDR1 is SGHVS and CDR2 is FQNEAQ. The CDR3 sequence is 15 residues long. V was pared by 5 bases and J by 4 bases, with 15 bases between.

The gene calls are TRBV9 and TRBJ2-1; 11 positions agree with TRBD2. Germline V lookup: CDR1 SGDLS, CDR2 YYNGEE. The length of the CDR3 is 16 residues. V lost 3 bases to trimming and J lost 0 bases; unmatched junction nucleotides: 2. The CDR3 sequence: CASSGLAGPSYNEQFF. The CDR3 DNA follows: TGTGCCAGCAGCGGACTAGCGGGACCCTCCTACAATGAGCAGTTCTTC.

J is TRBJ2-7 and V is TRBV7-8, with 11 bases fitting TRBD2. Germline lookup yields CDR1 SGHVS and CDR2 FQNEAQ. The V and J ends lost 3 bases and 5 bases, in that order; junction bases with no gene match: 9. The CDR3 covers 16 residues. The CDR3 spells CASSLGTSGRVHEQYF. Here the CDR3 DNA reads TGTGCCAGCAGCTTGGGAACTAGCGGGAGAGTGCACGAGCAGTACTTC.

The rearrangement links TRBV7-9 to TRBJ2-5, with D perhaps matching TRBD1 or TRBD2 (5 bases each). Looked up from germline, CDR1 is SEHNR and CDR2 is FQNEAQ (reference sequence). This CDR3 is 13 amino acids long. V lost 5 bases, J lost 1 base, and 8 bases lay in between. In nucleotides, the CDR3 is TGTGCCAGCAGCCGGGGCGCCCAAGAGACCCAGTACTTC. Protein product: CASSRGAQETQYF.

This chain uses TRBV19 with TRBJ1-4; D is perhaps TRBD1 (5 bases). The V end was cut by 5 bases, the J end by 7 bases, with 17 bases between. The CDR3 totals 15 residues. From germline, CDR1 is LNHDA and CDR2 SQIVND (reference sequence). The DNA of the CDR3 is TGTGCCAGTAGTGTACCCCTCGCGGGGGTTGAAAAACTGTTTTTT. It is translated as CASSVPLAGVEKLFF. Full variable domain (missing parts from reference TRBV19 and TRBJ1-4): DGGITQSPKYLFRKEGQNVTLSCEQNLNHDAMYWYRQDPGQGLRLIYYSQIVNDFQKGDIAEGYSVSREKKESFPLTVTSAQKNPTAFYLCASSVPLAGVEKLFFGSGTQLSVL.

This sequence joins TRBV19 and TRBJ1-5; D is possibly TRBD1 (6 bases). Germline assignment: CDR1 LNHDA and CDR2 SQIVND (reference sequence). This CDR3 is built from 14 residues. The CDR3 loop is CRQRGWGSNQPQHF. The CDR3 nucleotides are TGTAGACAAAGGGGGTGGGGCAGCAATCAGCCCCAGCATTTT.

Only one count was recorded for this clone. The sample holds other DNA sequences that translate to the same CDR3. The chain joins TRBV9 to TRBJ2-7, with D possibly being TRBD1 or TRBD2 (5 bases each). Germline-derived CDR1 and CDR2 are SGDLS and YYNGEE. This CDR3 has 14 residues. The V gene lost 2 bases and the J gene lost 2 bases, with 11 bases spanning the gap. The chain's CDR3 is CASSVGDTPYEQYF. DNA for the CDR3: TGTGCCAGCAGCGTGGGGGATACCCCCTACGAGCAGTACTTC.

V usage is TRBV6-5 and J usage is TRBJ1-1; D gene ambiguous. Deletions cut 4 bases from V and 10 bases from J, with 10 bases between. CDR1 is MNHEY, CDR2 SVGAGI, per germline. The CDR3 totals 11 residues. The CDR3 region is CASSFGSGAFF. CDR3 bases: TGTGCCAGCAGTTTCGGCAGCGGAGCTTTCTTT.